This T cell receptor beta chain was sequenced during a study of cytomegalovirus exposure and HLA in healthy donors. The CDR3 has 14 residues. CDR1 and CDR2 (germline): LNHDA, SQIVND (reference sequence). Trimming took 5 bases from V and 5 from J; bases not matched to a gene: 6. Vbeta (60) and Jbeta (13) primers were used in the PCR. The assay was immunoSEQ multiplex PCR, and TCRdb's table has in-frame clones only and misses some. The data show around 130,000 clones, roughly three quarters seen once. The J gene is TRBJ2-7, the V gene TRBV19; 10 nucleotides align to TRBD1. This sequence was found in a man aged 25-45 years in good health and CMV-seronegative. The sample comprised PBMCs. The CDR3 DNA reads as TGTGCCAGTAGTCCGCGGGACAGGGGCGACGAGCAGTACTTC. It translates to CASSPRDRGDEQYF.